The clone carrying this T cell receptor (beta chain) occurred many times. Time point given: newly diagnosed GD, antithyroid drugs for less than 3 months. Construction of the TCR library relied on RNA isolated from PBMCs. Diagnosing Graves' disease relied on the American Thyroid Association guidelines. The TCR beta library used iRepertoire HTBI primers with Arm-PCR amplification of CDR3. TCRdb analysed the multiplex PCR reads with MiXCR anew, one entry per CDR3 protein. The sample includes some 490,000 distinct CDR3 sequences, about 12% of them seen just once. Trimming cost V 6 bases and J 4 bases; bases outside gene matches: 11. This CDR3 comprises 16 residues. Germline-derived CDR1 and CDR2 are DFQATT and SNEGSKA (reference sequence). These data belong to a study of regulatory T cells in long-lasting Graves disease. Background on the study: Prior antithyroid drug treatment in newly diagnosed Graves' patients lasted under 3 months.

This same sample was also part of a study on T cells in Graves' hyperthyroidism and ophthalmopathy.

The receptor comes from a woman in her twenties or thirties with Graves disease. The material sequenced was peripheral blood mononuclear cells (PBMCs), taken at new diagnosis, from a patient treated with antithyroid drugs. V is TRBV20-1 and J is TRBJ2-1; TRBD2 agrees at 11 bases. This chain's CDR3 is CSAQGPGLAVYNEQFF. The CDR3 nucleotides read TGCAGTGCCCAAGGACCGGGACTAGCGGTATACAATGAGCAGTTCTTC.